Listed here are 10 T cell receptor beta chains from one sample, sequenced in a study of cytomegalovirus exposure and HLA in healthy donors. The PCR used 60 Vbeta and 13 Jbeta primers. The data were produced by immunoSEQ multiplex PCR, yet TCRdb's version contains in-frame clones alone and is incomplete. The sample contains some 190,000 clones, approximately 75% of which appear only once. Material: PBMCs. The receptor set was obtained from a man in his thirties or forties in good health and CMV-seropositive.

V gene TRBV6-1 combines with J gene TRBJ1-6; 8 bases fit TRBD1. V lost 4 bases to trimming and J lost 0 bases; unmatched junction nucleotides: 5. Germline V gene data show CDR1 as MNHNS and CDR2 as SASEGT. This CDR3 contains 17 residues. CDR3 in DNA: TGTGCCAGCAGTGGGGACAGGTTGAGCTCCTATAATTCACCCCTCCACTTT. This sequence encodes CASSGDRLSSYNSPLHF.

The chain has TRBV6-5 and TRBJ2-6, with D perhaps matching TRBD1 (5 bases). CDR3 size: 14 residues. CDR1 MNHEY and CDR2 SVGAGI come from the germline V gene. V dropped 5 bases and J dropped 2 bases, with 7 bases sitting between them. The CDR3 sequence is CASSGAAGANVLTF. DNA of the CDR3: TGTGCCAGCAGTGGGGCGGCTGGGGCCAACGTCCTGACTTTC.

CDR3 in DNA: TGTGCCAGCAGCTTAGATAGCGGGAGAAGAGACGAGCAGTACTTC. Amino acid sequence: CASSLDSGRRDEQYF. J is TRBJ2-7 and V is TRBV11-2, with TRBD2 identical over 9 bases. The germline gives CDR1 SGHAT, CDR2 FQNNGV. The V gene end was trimmed by 0 bases and the J gene end by 5 bases; junction bases not matched to a gene: 5. The CDR3 consists of 15 residues.

This sequence joins TRBV7-6 and TRBJ2-7; possibly TRBD1 for D (6 bases). The CDR3 is made up of 14 amino acids. The germline gives CDR1 SGHVS, CDR2 FNYEAQ. Between the trimmed V and J ends, which lost 5 bases and 0 bases, there was a span of 11 bases. The CDR3 reads CASSPQGSSYEQYF. CDR3 nucleotide sequence: TGTGCCAGCAGCCCGCAGGGGAGCTCCTACGAGCAGTACTTC.

V and J are TRBV10-3 and TRBJ2-2; the D is unclear. The CDR3 spans 11 residues. V lost 10 bases, J lost 3 bases, and 6 bases lay in between. CDR1 and CDR2 (germline): ENHRY, SYGVKD. The CDR3: CATQDTGELFF. CDR3 nucleotides: TGTGCCACCCAGGACACCGGGGAGCTGTTTTTT.

The V and J genes are TRBV29-1 and TRBJ2-2; 7 nucleotides line up with TRBD2. The CDR3 has 15 residues. V lost 5 bases and J lost 4; bases outside the gene matches: 10. Germline V gives CDR1 SQVTM, CDR2 ANQGSEA. CDR3 DNA sequence: TGCAGCGTTAGAGGGGCGGGAGTAAGCACCGGGGAGCTGTTTTTT. Encoded protein: CSVRGAGVSTGELFF.

Only one count was recorded for this clone. The chain carries TRBV7-6 and TRBJ2-1, with TRBD2 identical over 8 bases. V lost 5 bases and J lost 3; bases outside the gene matches: 6. The germline V gene has CDR1 SGHVS and CDR2 FNYEAQ. The CDR3 runs to 15 residues. This CDR3 is CASSPGRGYYNEQFF. The DNA for the CDR3 is TGTGCCAGCAGCCCCGGGAGGGGGTACTACAATGAGCAGTTCTTC.

This clone appeared once. This chain uses TRBV5-1 with TRBJ2-7, with 16 bases that match TRBD2. The CDR3 has 16 amino acids. The germline V gene has CDR1 SGHRS and CDR2 YFSETQ. The V and J ends lost 3 bases and 2 bases, in that order; junction bases with no gene match: 2. CDR3 residues: CASSSGTSGGAYEQYF. The CDR3 nucleotides read TGCGCCAGCAGCTCAGGGACTAGCGGGGGGGCCTACGAGCAGTACTTC.

The chain carries TRBV30 and TRBJ2-7, with TRBD2 identical over 7 bases. V was clipped by 0 bases and J by 5 bases; unmatched bases: 7. This CDR3 comprises 14 residues. Germline values: CDR1 GTSNPN, CDR2 SVGIG (reference sequence). The CDR3 protein is CAWSVGGSGHEQYF. The CDR3 DNA sequence: TGTGCCTGGAGTGTAGGCGGGAGTGGCCACGAGCAGTACTTC. The full variable domain, completed using reference TRBV30 and TRBJ2-7, is SQTIHQWPATLVQPVGSPLSLECTVEGTSNPNLYWYRQAAGRGLQLLFYSVGIGQISSEVPQNLSASRPQDRQFILSSKKLLLSDSGFYLCAWSVGGSGHEQYFGPGTRLTVT.

A remark on this clone: A read error may account for a junction end that differs from germline. The gene calls are TRBV7-7 and TRBJ1-5, with D perhaps TRBD1 (5 bases). CDR3 length: 17 amino acids. Germline CDR1 is SSHAT and CDR2 is FNYEAQ (reference sequence). The CDR3 protein is CASSLFVVRVSNQPQHF. The CDR3 coding sequence is TGTGCTAGCAGCTTATTTGTGGTCAGGGTGAGCAATCAGCCCCAGCATTTT.